Given below is one T cell receptor (beta chain) in context. The sample belongs to a study of T cells after yellow fever vaccination. TCRdb called the 5' RACE reads again in MiXCR, with one record for every CDR3 protein. The sample holds 620,000 or so distinct CDR3 sequences, less than 20% seen once. The CDR3 extends over 14 amino acids. The V gene's germline CDR1 is SEHNR and CDR2 FQNEAQ (reference sequence). V was clipped by 3 bases and J by 6 bases, with 13 bases between them. V is TRBV7-9 and J is TRBJ2-3; D not resolved. This specimen was PBMCs, taken 4 to 5 days after the first yellow fever vaccination. This receptor was identified in a man between 18 and 29 years old who received the YFV17D yellow fever vaccine. Here the CDR3 reads CASSFSQNMDTQYF. DNA for the CDR3: TGTGCCAGCAGCTTTTCCCAGAATATGGATACGCAGTATTTT.